These 14 T cell receptor beta chains share one sample of origin, sequenced in a study of human T cells and chemical hapten exposure. The time point here: patch test 2, 6 weeks after DPC sensitization. Treatment of the sample: therapeutic diphenylcyclopropenone sensitization with weekly scalp DPC. TCRdb ran MiXCR on the RACE reads and lists one entry per CDR3 protein. The sample holds 85,000 to 95,000 distinct CDR3 sequences, about 10% seen once. Sequencing was performed on whole blood, taken in connection with sensitization to the hapten diphenylcyclopropenone (DPC). All receptors derive from a man aged 35 to 55 with alopecia areata. Some clones in this sample may be carry-over from other donors' samples.

This clonotype appeared a few times. The chain employs TRBV5-1 and TRBJ2-5; D may be TRBD1 or TRBD2 (6 bases each). This CDR3 spans 16 amino acids. CDR1 and CDR2 from the germline V gene are SGHRS and YFSETQ. V was cut by 2 bases and J by 2 bases, with 16 bases left in between. In DNA form, the CDR3 reads TGCGCCAGCAGCTTAGGGGGGTTCAAGCAACAAGAGACCCAGTACTTC. Translation gives CASSLGGFKQQETQYF.

The chain links TRBV27 to TRBJ1-2, with D unclear. CDR3 length: 15 residues. Germline lookup yields CDR1 MNHEY and CDR2 SMNVEV (reference sequence). Trimming took 3 bases from V and 2 from J, leaving 13 bases between them. The CDR3 here is CASSFLGSGNYGYTF. Written as DNA, the CDR3 is TGTGCCAGCAGTTTTTTAGGTTCGGGGAACTATGGCTACACCTTC.

This clonotype was detected a few times. The V call is TRBV20-1, the J call TRBJ2-3, with 10 nucleotides matching TRBD2. The germline V gene has CDR1 DFQATT and CDR2 SNEGSKA (reference sequence). The CDR3 extends over 17 amino acids. After removal of 0 bases from V and 4 bases from J, the junction contained 10 bases not matched to a gene. The CDR3 DNA reads as TGCAGTGCTAGAGAAATGAGAGCGGGAGGGCCATCAGATACGCAGTATTTT. Encoded protein: CSAREMRAGGPSDTQYF.

V and J are TRBV3-1 and TRBJ2-3; 7 nucleotides line up with TRBD2. V trimming: 3 bases; J trimming: 5 bases; junction bases outside the gene matches: 2. This CDR3 region has 13 residues. Germline CDR1 is LGHDT and CDR2 is YNNKEL (reference sequence). This CDR3 is CASSQIAGDTQYF. The CDR3 nucleotides are TGTGCCAGCAGCCAGATAGCGGGAGATACGCAGTATTTT.

The rearrangement uses TRBV12-3 or TRBV12-4 and TRBJ2-7; a possible D gene is TRBD2 (5 bases). The CDR3 consists of 14 residues. CDR3 protein: CASSLVSRGLDFQV. CDR3 DNA sequence: TGTGCCAGCAGTTTAGTAAGTCGCGGGCTGGATTTCCAGGTC.

Regarding this clonotype: Since a much larger clone is just one base distant, this may be a read error. The V call is TRBV28, the J call TRBJ2-7; 14 bases fit TRBD2. This CDR3 region has 14 residues. Trimming took 6 bases from V and 13 from J; bases not matched to a gene: 11. Looked up from germline, CDR1 is MDHEN and CDR2 is SYDVKM. The CDR3 DNA reads as TGTGCCAGCAGCCCGGCCCGGACTAGCGGGAGGTTATACGTC. It yields the protein CASSPARTSGRLYV.

V gene TRBV5-1 combines with J gene TRBJ2-3, with TRBD2 matching 7 bases. CDR1 is SGHRS, CDR2 YFSETQ, per germline. V shed 4 bases, J shed 3 bases, and the junction held 11 bases outside the gene matches. The CDR3 totals 16 residues. This chain's CDR3 is CASSPGAARETDTQYF. For the CDR3, the DNA is TGCGCCAGCAGCCCGGGAGCCGCGCGGGAGACAGATACGCAGTATTTT.

This clonotype was observed a few times. The chain employs TRBV3-1 and TRBJ2-7; maybe TRBD2 (6 bases). Germline V gene sequence: CDR1 LGHDT, CDR2 YNNKEL (reference sequence). V was shortened by 0 bases and J by 5 bases, with 14 bases between the two germline ends. This CDR3 comprises 15 residues. As DNA, the CDR3 is TGTGCCAGCAGCCAAGAATACGGGAGAGTGGACGAGCAGTACTTC. The encoded protein is CASSQEYGRVDEQYF.

This clonotype was seen ten or more times. J is TRBJ1-6 and V is TRBV6-5, with D maybe TRBD1 (5 bases). There are 15 residues in the CDR3. Trimming removed 2 bases at V and 6 bases at J, with 11 bases between. Germline V CDR1 and CDR2: MNHEY, SVGAGI. This CDR3 is CASSYALGANSPLHF. CDR3 nucleotide sequence: TGTGCCAGCAGTTACGCCCTCGGGGCTAATTCACCCCTCCACTTT.

This clonotype was observed a few times. V is TRBV2 and J is TRBJ1-1, with TRBD1 matching over 7 bases. The trim removed 6 bases at V and 2 bases at J, leaving 3 bases unmatched. From germline, CDR1 is SNHLY and CDR2 FYNNEI. CDR3 length equals 13 residues. CDR3 loop: CASRGQINTEAFF. The CDR3 DNA reads as TGTGCCAGCAGGGGACAGATTAACACTGAAGCTTTCTTT. The whole variable domain, remainder taken from reference TRBV2 and TRBJ1-1, is EPEVTQTPSHQVTQMGQEVILRCVPISNHLYFYWYRQILGQKVEFLVSFYNNEISEKSEIFDDQFSVERPDGSNFTLKIRSTKLEDSAMYFCASRGQINTEAFFGQGTRLTVV.

There are a few counts of this clonotype. The CDR3 is CASSQYRGATEAFF. The CDR3 DNA sequence: TGTGCCAGCAGCCAATATAGGGGAGCCACTGAAGCTTTCTTT. The chain employs TRBV3-1 and TRBJ1-1; D perhaps matches TRBD1 (5 bases). V lost 2 bases to trimming and J lost 4 bases, with 11 bases between them. CDR3 length: 14 amino acids. CDR1 is LGHDT, CDR2 YNNKEL, per germline (reference sequence). The whole variable domain, filled in from reference TRBV3-1 and TRBJ1-1, reads DTAVSQTPKYLVTQMGNDKSIKCEQNLGHDTMYWYKQDSKKFLKIMFSYNNKELIINETVPNRFSPKSPDKAHLNLHINSLELGDSAVYFCASSQYRGATEAFFGQGTRLTVV.

This clonotype was recorded many times. CDR3 in DNA: TGCGCCAGCAGCAATCAGGGGGGGGACAATGAGCAGTTCTTC. Its protein is CASSNQGGDNEQFF. The J gene is TRBJ2-1, the V gene TRBV5-1, with D perhaps being TRBD1 or TRBD2 (7 bases each). This CDR3 has 14 amino acids. CDR1 is SGHRS and CDR2 is YFSETQ in the germline V gene. The germline V and J ends were trimmed by 4 bases and 5 bases, with 13 bases remaining between them.

The V call is TRBV7-2, the J call TRBJ2-3, with D possibly being TRBD1 (5 bases). CDR1 and CDR2 (germline): SGHTA, FQGNSA. The CDR3 spans 15 residues. V lost 3 bases, J lost 4 bases, and 14 bases lay in between. The CDR3 DNA reads TGTGCCAGCAGCTTTTGGCAGGGTCGATCAGATACGCAGTATTTT. Its protein is CASSFWQGRSDTQYF.

The CDR3 spells CASSSRVTGENGELFF. CDR3 nucleotide sequence: TGTGCCAGCAGCTCGAGGGTGACAGGGGAAAACGGGGAGCTGTTTTTT. The J gene is TRBJ2-2, the V gene TRBV7-9, with TRBD1 identical over 8 bases. From germline, CDR1 is SEHNR and CDR2 FQNEAQ (reference sequence). The CDR3 runs 16 residues. V dropped 4 bases and J dropped 7; count of bases not matched to a gene: 11.